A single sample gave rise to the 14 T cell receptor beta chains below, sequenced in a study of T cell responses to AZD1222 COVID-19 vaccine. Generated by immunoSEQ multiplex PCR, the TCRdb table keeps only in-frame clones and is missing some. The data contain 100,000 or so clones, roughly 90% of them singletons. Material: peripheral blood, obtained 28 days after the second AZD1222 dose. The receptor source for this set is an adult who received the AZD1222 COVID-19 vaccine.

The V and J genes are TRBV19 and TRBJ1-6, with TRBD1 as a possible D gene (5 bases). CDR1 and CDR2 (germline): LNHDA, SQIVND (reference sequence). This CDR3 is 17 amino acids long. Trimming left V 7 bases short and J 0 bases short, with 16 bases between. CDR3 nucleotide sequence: TGTGCCAGTAAAGACCGGGCAGGGAGCTCCTATAATTCACCCCTCCACTTT. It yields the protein CASKDRAGSSYNSPLHF.

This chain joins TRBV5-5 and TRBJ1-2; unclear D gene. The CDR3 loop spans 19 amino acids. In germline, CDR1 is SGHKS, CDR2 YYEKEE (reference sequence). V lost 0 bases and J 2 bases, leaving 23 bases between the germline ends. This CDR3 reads CASSLVGQVGEDLNYGYTF. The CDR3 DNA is TGTGCCAGCAGCTTGGTAGGCCAGGTCGGCGAAGACCTAAACTATGGCTACACCTTC.

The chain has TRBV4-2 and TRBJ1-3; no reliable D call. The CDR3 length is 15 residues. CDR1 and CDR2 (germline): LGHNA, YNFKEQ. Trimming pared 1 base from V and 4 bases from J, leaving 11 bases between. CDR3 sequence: CASSQVEGPGNTIYF. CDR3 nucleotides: TGTGCCAGCAGCCAAGTGGAGGGTCCCGGAAACACCATATATTTT.

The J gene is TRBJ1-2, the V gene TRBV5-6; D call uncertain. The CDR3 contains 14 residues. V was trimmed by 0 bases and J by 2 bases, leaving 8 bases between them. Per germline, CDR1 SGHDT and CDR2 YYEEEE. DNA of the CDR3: TGTGCCAGCAGCTTGGTTGGGGAAAACTATGGCTACACCTTC. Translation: CASSLVGENYGYTF.

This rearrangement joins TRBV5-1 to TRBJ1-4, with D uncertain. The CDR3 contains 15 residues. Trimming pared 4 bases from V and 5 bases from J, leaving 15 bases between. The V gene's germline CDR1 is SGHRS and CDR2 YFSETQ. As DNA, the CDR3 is TGCGCCAGCAGCCCCGAGGGCGTAATCAATGAAAAACTGTTTTTT. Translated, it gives CASSPEGVINEKLFF.

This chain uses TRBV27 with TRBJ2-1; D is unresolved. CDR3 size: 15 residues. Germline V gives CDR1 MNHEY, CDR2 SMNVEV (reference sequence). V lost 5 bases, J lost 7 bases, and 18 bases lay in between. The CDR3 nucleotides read TGTGCCAGCAGTGCCCGGAGAAATTCGGCGAATGAGCAGTTCTTC. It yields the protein CASSARRNSANEQFF.

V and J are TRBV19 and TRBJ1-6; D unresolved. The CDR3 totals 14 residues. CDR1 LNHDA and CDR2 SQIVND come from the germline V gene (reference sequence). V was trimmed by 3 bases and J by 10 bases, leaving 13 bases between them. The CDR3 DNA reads TGTGCCAGTAGTATTGGCCATCTAGGATCACCCCTCCACTTT. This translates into CASSIGHLGSPLHF.

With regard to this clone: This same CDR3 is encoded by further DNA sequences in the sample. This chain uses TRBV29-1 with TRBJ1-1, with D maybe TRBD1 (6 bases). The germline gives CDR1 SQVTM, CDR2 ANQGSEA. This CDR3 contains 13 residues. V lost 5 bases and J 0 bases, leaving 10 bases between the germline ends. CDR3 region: CSVKDSLNTEAFF. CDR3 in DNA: TGCAGCGTTAAGGACAGTTTGAACACTGAAGCTTTCTTT.

Written as DNA, the CDR3 is TGTGCCAGCAGCTTAGCGATCGGGGTTGGGCAAGAGACCCAGTACTTC. Translation gives CASSLAIGVGQETQYF. The V call is TRBV7-9, the J call TRBJ2-5; weak D call: TRBD2 (5 bases). CDR3 length: 16 amino acids. The V and J ends lost 0 bases and 2 bases respectively, with 13 bases between them. CDR1 and CDR2 (germline): SEHNR, FQNEAQ (reference sequence).

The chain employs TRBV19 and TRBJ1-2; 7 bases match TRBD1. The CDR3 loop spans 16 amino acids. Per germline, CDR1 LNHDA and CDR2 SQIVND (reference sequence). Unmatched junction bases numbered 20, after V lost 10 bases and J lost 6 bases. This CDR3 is CATESFSTGFVDGYTF. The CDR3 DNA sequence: TGTGCCACCGAATCATTCTCGACAGGGTTCGTGGATGGCTACACCTTC.

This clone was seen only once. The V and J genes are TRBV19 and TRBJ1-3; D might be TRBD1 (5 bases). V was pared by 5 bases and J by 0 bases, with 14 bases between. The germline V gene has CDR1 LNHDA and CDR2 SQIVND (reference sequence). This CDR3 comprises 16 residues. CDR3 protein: CASSPPGALSGNTIYF. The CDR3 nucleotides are TGTGCCAGTAGTCCCCCCGGGGCTCTCTCTGGAAACACCATATATTTT.

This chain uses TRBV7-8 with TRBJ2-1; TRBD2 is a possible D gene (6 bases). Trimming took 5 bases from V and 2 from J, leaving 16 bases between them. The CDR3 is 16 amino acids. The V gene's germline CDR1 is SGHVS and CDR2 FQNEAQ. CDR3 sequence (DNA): TGTGCCAGCAGCACCCAGCGGGTCCTGGCCTACAATGAGCAGTTCTTC. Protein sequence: CASSTQRVLAYNEQFF.

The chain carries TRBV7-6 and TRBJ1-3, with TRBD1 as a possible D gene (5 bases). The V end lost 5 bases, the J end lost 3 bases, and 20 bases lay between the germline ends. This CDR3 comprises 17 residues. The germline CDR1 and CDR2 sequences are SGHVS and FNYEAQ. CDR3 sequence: CASSPDPGGFSGNTIYF. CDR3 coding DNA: TGTGCCAGCAGCCCCGATCCCGGGGGTTTCAGTGGAAACACCATATATTTT. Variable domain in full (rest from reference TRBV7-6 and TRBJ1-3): GAGVSQSPRYKVTKRGQDVALRCDPISGHVSLYWYRQALGQGPEFLTYFNYEAQQDKSGLPNDRFSAERPEGSISTLTIQRTEQRDSAMYRCASSPDPGGFSGNTIYFGEGSWLTVV.

CDR3 residues: CASSERSYNEQFF. CDR3 in DNA: TGTGCCAGCAGTGAGCGCTCCTACAATGAGCAGTTCTTC. The rearrangement links TRBV6-4 to TRBJ2-1; D is unresolved. CDR3 length equals 13 residues. Germline V lookup: CDR1 MRHNA, CDR2 SNTAGT. V was cut by 3 bases and J by 0 bases, with 3 bases left in between.